Listed here are 5 T cell receptor beta chains from one sample, sequenced in a study of Graves' ophthalmopathy and Graves' hyperthyroidism. CDR3 regions of TCR beta were amplified from RNA transcripts. After a first-round RT-PCR with HTBI primers, a second-round multiplex PCR was run. TCRdb independently ran MiXCR on the multiplex PCR reads; one entry per CDR3 protein. Of 1 million to 1.3 million distinct CDR3 sequences in the sample, 36% were seen once. The material sequenced was peripheral blood or thyroid tissue (not recorded which). These receptors all come from an adult man with Graves' hyperthyroidism.

The chain combines TRBV4-1 with TRBJ2-2; D might be TRBD1 (6 bases). The V gene lost 3 bases and the J gene lost 4 bases, with 12 bases spanning the gap. Germline CDR1 and CDR2: MGHRA and YSYEKL. The CDR3 runs 15 residues. CDR3 in DNA: TGCGCCAGCAGCCACCTGGGCAGGGGCACCGGGGAGCTGTTTTTT. It codes for CASSHLGRGTGELFF.

This clonotype was found many times. The gene calls are TRBV29-1 and TRBJ1-2; 8 nucleotides line up with TRBD1. Germline-derived CDR1 and CDR2 are SQVTM and ANQGSEA. The junction had 7 bases not matched to a gene; V was cut back by 4 bases and J by 3 bases. The length of the CDR3 is 14 residues. The CDR3 DNA is TGCAGCGTTGTAGACAGGGGCCTGTACTATGGCTACACCTTC. It is translated as CSVVDRGLYYGYTF.

This clonotype was counted a few times. This chain joins TRBV27 and TRBJ1-6; 9 bases match TRBD1. This CDR3 has 15 amino acids. In germline, CDR1 is MNHEY, CDR2 SMNVEV (reference sequence). The J segment lost 7 bases and the V segment lost 6 bases, leaving 7 bases of the junction unmatched. The CDR3 DNA follows: TGTGCCAGCAGGGCGGACAGGGGAGGAAATTCACCCCTCCACTTT. Its translation: CASRADRGGNSPLHF.

The chain combines TRBV15 with TRBJ2-2; 9 nucleotides agree with TRBD1. Germline CDR1 is LNHNV and CDR2 is YYDKDF (reference sequence). This CDR3 comprises 15 residues. With 8 bases clipped from V and 6 bases from J, the junction kept 10 bases outside the gene matches. As DNA, the CDR3 is TGTGCCACCGAGAGGGACAGGGTTGGCTCCGGGGAGCTGTTTTTT. The encoded protein is CATERDRVGSGELFF.

Concerning this clonotype itself: A read error may account for a junction end that differs from germline. This chain connects TRBV5-5 to TRBJ1-3, with D possibly matching TRBD1 (6 bases). The germline V gene encodes CDR1 SGHKS and CDR2 YYEKEE (reference sequence). The CDR3 length is 11 residues. DNA of the CDR3: TGCGCCAGCAGCTGGGACAAGGACCTATATTTT. Its translation: CASSWDKDLYF.